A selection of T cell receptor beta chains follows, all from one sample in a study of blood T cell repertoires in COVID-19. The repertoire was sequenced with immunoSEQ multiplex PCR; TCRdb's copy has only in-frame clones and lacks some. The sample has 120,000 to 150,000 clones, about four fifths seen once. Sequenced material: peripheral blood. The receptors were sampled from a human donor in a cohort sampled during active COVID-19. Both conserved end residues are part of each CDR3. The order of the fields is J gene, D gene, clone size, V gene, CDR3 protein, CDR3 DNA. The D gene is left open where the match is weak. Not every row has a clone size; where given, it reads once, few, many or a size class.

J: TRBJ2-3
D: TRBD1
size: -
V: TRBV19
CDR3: CASSIDLTRGLGDTQYF
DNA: TGTGCCAGTAGTATAGATCTAACCAGGGGGCTTGGAGATACGCAGTATTTT

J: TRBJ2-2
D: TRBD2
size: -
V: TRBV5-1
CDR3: CASPGSSGGNYTGELFF
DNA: TGCGCCAGTCCCGGGTCTAGCGGGGGCAACTACACCGGGGAGCTGTTTTTT

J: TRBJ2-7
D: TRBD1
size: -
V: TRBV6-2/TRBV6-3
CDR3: CASSNAPWTGKGNEQYF
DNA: TGTGCCAGCAGTAACGCTCCATGGACAGGGAAAGGGAACGAGCAGTACTTC

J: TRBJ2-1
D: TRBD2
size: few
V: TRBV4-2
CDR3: CASSPSGNEQFF
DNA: TGTGCCAGCAGCCCTAGCGGGAACGAGCAGTTCTTC

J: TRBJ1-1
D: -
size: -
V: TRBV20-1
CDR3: CSASSGPRDTEAFF
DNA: TGCAGTGCTAGTTCTGGTCCTCGGGACACTGAAGCTTTCTTT

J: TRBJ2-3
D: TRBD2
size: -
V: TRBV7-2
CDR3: CASSLAYIAGGLDTQYF
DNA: TGTGCCAGCAGCTTAGCTTACATAGCGGGGGGCCTAGATACGCAGTATTTT

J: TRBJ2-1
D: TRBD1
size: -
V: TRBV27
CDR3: CASSSEITDRALGGQFF
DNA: TGTGCCAGCAGTTCGGAAATCACGGACAGGGCGTTGGGAGGGCAGTTCTTC

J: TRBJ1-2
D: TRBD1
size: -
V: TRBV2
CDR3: CASSEVTGGHGYTF
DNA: TGTGCCAGCAGTGAGGTCACAGGGGGCCATGGCTACACCTTC

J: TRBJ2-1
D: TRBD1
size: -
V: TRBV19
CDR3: CASRGQLTYNEQFF
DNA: TGTGCCAGCCGGGGACAGCTAACCTACAATGAGCAGTTCTTC

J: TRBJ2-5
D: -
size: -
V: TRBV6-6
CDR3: CASSYSMVEETQYF
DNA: TGTGCCAGCAGTTACTCGATGGTTGAGGAGACCCAGTACTTC

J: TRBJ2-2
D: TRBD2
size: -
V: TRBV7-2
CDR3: CASSTLTSGGAGELFF
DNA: TGTGCCAGCAGCACCTTGACTAGCGGGGGGGCCGGGGAGCTGTTTTTT

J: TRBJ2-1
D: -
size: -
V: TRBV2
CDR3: CASSEALQSSYNEQFF
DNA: TGTGCCAGCAGTGAAGCTTTACAGAGCTCCTACAATGAGCAGTTCTTC

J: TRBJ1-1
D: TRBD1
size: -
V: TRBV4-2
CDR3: CASSHGDRENTEAFF
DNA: TGTGCCAGCAGCCATGGGGACAGGGAGAACACTGAAGCTTTCTTT

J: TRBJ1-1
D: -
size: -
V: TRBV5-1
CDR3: CASSAGTTATEAFF
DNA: TGCGCCAGCAGCGCCGGGACAACGGCGACTGAAGCTTTCTTT

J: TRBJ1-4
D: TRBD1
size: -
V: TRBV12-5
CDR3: CASGLPHYRGLGEKLFF
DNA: TGTGCTAGTGGTTTGCCTCATTACAGGGGGCTGGGTGAAAAACTGTTTTTT

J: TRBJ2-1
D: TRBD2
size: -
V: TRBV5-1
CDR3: CASSWEVAGGPNEQFF
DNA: TGCGCCAGCAGCTGGGAGGTAGCGGGGGGCCCAAATGAGCAGTTCTTC

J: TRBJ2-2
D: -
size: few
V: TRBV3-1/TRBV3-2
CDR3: CASSQLVSTGELFF
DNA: TGTGCCAGCAGCCAATTGGTTAGCACCGGGGAGCTGTTTTTT

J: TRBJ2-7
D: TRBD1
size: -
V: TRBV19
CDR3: CASRRTGTYEQYF
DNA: TGTGCCAGTAGAAGGACAGGGACCTACGAGCAGTACTTC

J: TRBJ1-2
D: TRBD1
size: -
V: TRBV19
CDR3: CASPDRDGGYTF
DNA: TGTGCCAGCCCGGACAGGGACGGTGGCTACACCTTC

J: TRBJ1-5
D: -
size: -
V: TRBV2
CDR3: CASSEYAGDGGQPQHF
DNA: TGTGCCAGCAGTGAATACGCAGGGGATGGAGGTCAGCCCCAGCATTTT

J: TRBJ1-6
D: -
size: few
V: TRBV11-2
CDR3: CASSLSESRSPLHF
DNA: TGTGCCAGCAGCTTGAGCGAGTCGAGATCACCCCTCCACTTT

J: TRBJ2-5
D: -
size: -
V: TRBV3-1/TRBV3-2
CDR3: CASSQGQRARETQYF
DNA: TGTGCCAGCAGCCAAGGCCAGCGGGCTAGGGAGACCCAGTACTTC

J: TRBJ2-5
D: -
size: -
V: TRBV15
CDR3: CATSRSGQRGTQYF
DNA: TGTGCCACCAGCCGATCAGGACAACGAGGGACCCAGTACTTC

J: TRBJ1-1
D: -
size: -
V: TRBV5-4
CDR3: CASSFRGGTEAFF
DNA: TGTGCCAGCAGCTTCAGGGGAGGGACTGAAGCTTTCTTT

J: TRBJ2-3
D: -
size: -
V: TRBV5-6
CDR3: CASSLLATDLDTQYF
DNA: TGTGCCAGCAGCTTGTTAGCGACGGATCTAGATACGCAGTATTTT

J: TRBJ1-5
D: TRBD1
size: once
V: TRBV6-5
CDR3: CASRDRGAQHF
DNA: TGTGCCAGCAGGGACAGGGGGGCCCAGCATTTT

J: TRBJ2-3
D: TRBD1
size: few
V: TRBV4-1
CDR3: CASSHHRGQGIPDTQYF
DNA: TGCGCCAGCAGCCACCACAGGGGACAGGGTATACCAGATACGCAGTATTTT

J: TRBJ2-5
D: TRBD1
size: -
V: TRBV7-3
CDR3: CASSPQGAGETQYF
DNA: TGTGCCAGCAGCCCGCAGGGGGCCGGGGAGACCCAGTACTTC

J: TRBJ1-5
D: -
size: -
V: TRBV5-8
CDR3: CASSLWQGTGPQHF
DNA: TGTGCCAGCAGCTTGTGGCAGGGCACCGGGCCCCAGCATTTT

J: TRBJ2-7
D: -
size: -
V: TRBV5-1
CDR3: CASSLWAGPSYEQYF
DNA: TGCGCCAGCAGCTTGTGGGCGGGCCCCTCCTACGAGCAGTACTTC

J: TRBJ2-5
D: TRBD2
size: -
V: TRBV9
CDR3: CASSPGTSGGSQETQYF
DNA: TGTGCCAGCAGCCCCGGGACTAGCGGGGGTAGCCAAGAGACCCAGTACTTC

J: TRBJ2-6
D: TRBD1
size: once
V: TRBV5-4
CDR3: CASSARDRPSGANVLTF
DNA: TGTGCCAGCAGCGCCCGGGACAGACCTTCTGGGGCCAACGTCCTGACTTTC

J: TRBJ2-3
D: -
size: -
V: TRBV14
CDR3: CASSLFSTQASTDTQYF
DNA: TGTGCCAGCAGCCTATTTTCGACCCAGGCTAGCACAGATACGCAGTATTTT

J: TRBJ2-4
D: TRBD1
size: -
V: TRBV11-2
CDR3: CASSRIPGQGGYDKNIQYF
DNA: TGTGCCAGCAGCCGTATCCCGGGACAGGGTGGGTACGACAAAAACATTCAGTACTTC

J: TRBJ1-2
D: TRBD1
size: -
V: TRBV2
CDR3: CASSLPPGQGASYTF
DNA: TGTGCCAGCAGCCTCCCCCCGGGACAGGGGGCAAGCTACACCTTC

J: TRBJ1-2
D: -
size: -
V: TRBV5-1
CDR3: CASSLEHLNYGYTF
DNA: TGCGCCAGCAGCTTGGAGCATCTTAACTATGGCTACACCTTC

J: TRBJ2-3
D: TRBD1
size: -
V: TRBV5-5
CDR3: CASSPDRADTQYF
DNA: TGTGCCAGCAGCCCGGACAGGGCAGATACGCAGTATTTT

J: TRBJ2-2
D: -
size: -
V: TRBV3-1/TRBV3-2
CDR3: CASSPRVPPGELFF
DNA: TGTGCCAGCAGCCCCAGGGTCCCGCCCGGGGAGCTGTTTTTT

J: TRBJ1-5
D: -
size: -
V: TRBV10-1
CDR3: CATIGRGSGQPQHF
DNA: TGCGCCACCATCGGAAGGGGTTCGGGTCAGCCCCAGCATTTT

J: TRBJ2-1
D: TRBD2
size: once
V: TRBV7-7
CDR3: CASSLGEAGGNEQFF
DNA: TGTGCTAGCAGCTTAGGGGAAGCGGGGGGGAATGAGCAGTTCTTC

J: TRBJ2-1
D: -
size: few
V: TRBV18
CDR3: CASSLRQDNEQFF
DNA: TGTGCCAGCTCACTCCGTCAGGACAATGAGCAGTTCTTC

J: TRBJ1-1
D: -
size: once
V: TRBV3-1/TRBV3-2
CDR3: CASSQSRAGVNTEAFF
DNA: TGTGCCAGCAGCCAAAGCAGAGCAGGGGTGAACACTGAAGCTTTCTTT

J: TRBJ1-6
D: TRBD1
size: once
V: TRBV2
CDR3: CASRMGTVNSPLHF
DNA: TGTGCCAGCCGGATGGGGACAGTCAATTCACCCCTCCACTTT